The 4 T cell receptor beta chains given below trace back to one sample, sequenced in a study of blood T cells in healthy people across ages. For the second PCR, which ran for about 6 to 11 cycles, a sample-barcoded 5' primer and a J-beta primer mix were used. MiXCR, run by TCRdb on the 5' RACE reads, gives a single entry per CDR3 protein. This sample has more than 600,000 distinct CDR3 sequences, with 25% found just once. Another study also made use of these data, one on T cells of mothers and their children.

The specimen sequenced was blood. The receptors come from a boy younger than 18 in good health.

This clonotype showed up just a few times. The chain combines TRBV29-1 with TRBJ1-1, with TRBD1 identical over 10 bases. This CDR3 has 13 residues. Germline values: CDR1 SQVTM, CDR2 ANQGSEA. The V gene end was trimmed by 0 bases and the J gene end by 6 bases; junction bases not matched to a gene: 1. The CDR3 reads CSVEEGQGSEAFF. DNA of the CDR3: TGCAGCGTTGAAGAGGGACAGGGGTCTGAAGCTTTCTTT.

Comments on this clonotype: An end of the junction does not agree with germline; a read error may underlie this. This chain uses TRBV11-2 with TRBJ1-1, with D perhaps TRBD1 (6 bases). Looked up from germline, CDR1 is SGHAT and CDR2 is FQNNGV. CDR3 size: 14 residues. This CDR3 is CASIPTGGQSGAFF. The CDR3, as DNA: TGTGCAAGCATCCCAACGGGGGGGCAAAGTGGGGCTTTCTTT.

This clonotype was counted only a few times. The rearrangement links TRBV27 to TRBJ2-2; D is possibly TRBD2 (6 bases). Germline V gene data show CDR1 as MNHEY and CDR2 as SMNVEV (reference sequence). V lost 7 bases, J lost 3 bases, and 12 bases lay in between. The CDR3 extends over 14 amino acids. In DNA form, the CDR3 reads TGTGCCAGCAACTCCGGGACTTACACCGGGGAGCTGTTTTTT. As protein: CASNSGTYTGELFF.

The genes are TRBV19 and TRBJ2-2; possibly TRBD1 for D (5 bases). With 4 bases removed from V and 5 bases from J, the gap between germline ends came to 11 bases. The CDR3 has 14 residues. CDR1 and CDR2 from the germline V gene are LNHDA and SQIVND (reference sequence). In DNA form, the CDR3 reads TGTGCCAGTAGTACAACCAGGGAAACCGGGGAGCTGTTTTTT. Translated: CASSTTRETGELFF.